The clone carrying this T cell receptor (beta chain) was seen only a few times. This record comes from a study of T cell repertoires in aging, cancer and after chemotherapy. TCR beta rearrangements were amplified from peripheral blood genomic DNA. Rearranged V-D-J TRB sequences were amplified with a mixed TRB-A/B primer pool. One entry per CDR3 protein results from TCRdb running MiXCR on the multiplex PCR reads. The profile covers thousands of distinct CDR3 sequences, with roughly 40% appearing a single time and about 63% taken by the ten largest. Germline V gene lookup returns CDR1 SGHNT and CDR2 YENEEA. The CDR3 spans 14 residues. Trimming stripped 1 base from V and 6 bases from J, with 10 bases between.

Input material: blood. The receptor comes from a human donor with a solid tumor. This chain joins TRBV11-3 and TRBJ2-1, with D maybe TRBD2 (6 bases). The CDR3 sequence is CASSLAGALNEQFF. In nucleotides, the CDR3 is TGTGCCAGCAGCTTAGCGGGAGCCCTCAATGAGCAGTTCTTC.